There are a few counts of the clone carrying this T cell receptor (beta chain). The target antigen is unknown. Germline V gene data show CDR1 as SGHRS and CDR2 as YFSETQ. V was pared by 5 bases and J by 5 bases, with 9 bases of the junction left unmatched. CDR3 size: 15 residues. PCR involved 60 Vbeta and 13 Jbeta primers. Repertoires were generated with immunoSEQ multiplex PCR, while TCRdb's copy carries only in-frame clones and drops some. The sample records 65,000 to 90,000 clones, just under 80% being singletons. The data originate from a study of cytomegalovirus exposure and HLA in healthy donors. Overall study results and limits: In presence/absence analyses, roughly uniform sequencing depth across donors was assumed. An analysis that came later showed most CMV-associated TCR beta chains appearing HLA-restricted. Cytomegalovirus association was listed for under 200 TCR beta chains. A later analysis reported that several of the most significant clusters appeared to be linked to common viral pathogens, among them Epstein-Barr virus.

The sample taken for sequencing was PBMCs. This chain joins TRBV5-1 and TRBJ2-7; 11 nucleotides align to TRBD2. This clonotype was sampled from a woman aged 35 to 49 in good health and CMV-seropositive. This CDR3 reads CASRVSGGVLDEQYF. CDR3 in DNA: TGCGCCAGCAGGGTTAGCGGGGGGGTTCTTGACGAGCAGTACTTC.